What follows is one T cell receptor beta chain and its context. Its binding antigen is unknown. Base qualities are not recorded, but no much larger clone differs from it by a single base. These data belong to a study of blood T cell repertoires in COVID-19 (dated by TCRdb to the early 2020s). Background for the entire study: Samples covering the acute and convalescent phases of COVID-19 were provided by collaborators in the United States, Italy and Spain. The material from the prospective study consisted of cDNA or gDNA derived from T cells, B-cell-depleted T cells, or PBMCs. The dataset comprised deeply sampled blood TCRbeta repertoires from subjects exposed to, actively infected with, or recovered from COVID-19. The repertoires were released in a freely available public database intended as a resource for research on the immune response to SARS-CoV-2. Samples came from the ongoing ImmuneRACE study (first 160 participants) plus 1,254 subjects from 6 global collaborators. The sample metadata nearly always contained a de-identified subject ID, COVID-19 status, age in years and sex. HLA class I and class II types, where available, came from metadata supplied by the sample provider rather than from assay-based typing.

TCRbeta CDR3 regions were amplified from genomic DNA by means of the immunoSEQ Assay, a bias-controlled multiplex PCR. The source study handled its data this way. Nucleated cell counts per sample were estimated from amplification of reference gene primers within the assay. To quantify the absolute abundance of each unique TCRbeta CDR3 rearrangement, sequence reads were collapsed and filtered. Productive Simpson clonality was computed per sample as the square root of Simpson's diversity index over productive rearrangements. Here the immuneACCESS table is served through TCRdb, limited to in-frame sequences with V and J called. Missing clones are a known gap in these copies; in checked studies unresolved V genes cover under half, and the rest lacks a known reason. V and J calls and clone size come straight from that table; D and trimming were deduced from the DNA. Present in this sample are roughly 400,000 clones, approximately 90% of which were seen just once. Roughly 1.1% of the sample goes to the ten largest clones.

V is trimmed back by 6 bases and J by 5 bases, and the junction contains 3 bases that no gene match accounts for. Including cysteine and phenylalanine, the CDR3 has 13 amino acids. Of the read, only the CDR3 DNA is kept; its 39 bases are in frame from base 1. In the prospective study, participants were about 18 to 95 years old, resided in about two dozen geographic areas of the United States, and were enrolled through a virtual design. In the prospective study, cohorts were assigned on the basis of participant-reported clinical history obtained from a screening survey and a study questionnaire. Recovered participants in ImmuneRACE Cohort 3 were defined as having two consecutive negative NP/OP PCR tests, clearance from a healthcare professional, or resolution of symptoms. In the prospective study, whole blood, serum and a nasopharyngeal or oropharyngeal swab were collected from each participant by mobile phlebotomists. Prospective study participants could optionally give additional blood draws and questionnaires over an approximately two-month period. Prospective study blood samples were shipped either frozen or at room temperature before DNA extraction.

On the study overall, not on this receptor specifically: The amount of clinical and demographic metadata varied by source and participant and was provided uncurated.

The sample comprised PBMCs or T cells enriched from blood (not recorded which). This clonotype originated in a man aged 25-45 years who had recovered from COVID-19. The V gene is TRBV12-3 or TRBV12-4 and the J gene is TRBJ1-4; 7 junctional bases match TRBD1. At the DNA level, the sequence is TGTGCCAGCAGCGAACAGGGGAATGAAAAACTGTTTTTT. Its protein is CASSEQGNEKLFF.